This TCR beta chain originates from a study of blood T cell repertoires in COVID-19. Study overall: T cells, B-cell-depleted T cells, or PBMCs provided the cDNA or gDNA that served as material.

Repertoires were generated with immunoSEQ multiplex PCR, while TCRdb's copy carries only in-frame clones and drops some. This sample has about 220,000 clones, with around 90% found just once. The CDR3 covers 17 residues. Germline V lookup: CDR1 SEHNR, CDR2 FQNEAQ (reference sequence). Trimming at V came to 6 bases and at J to 1 base, leaving 9 bases not matched to a gene. Assignment of participants to cohorts was predicated upon participant-reported clinical history. The clonotype comes from a man aged 25-45 years who had been exposed to COVID-19. Sequenced sample: PBMCs or T cells enriched from blood (not recorded which). This rearrangement joins TRBV7-9 to TRBJ2-1, with 10 bases aligning to TRBD2. This chain's CDR3 is CASRTSGASNSYNEQFF. For the CDR3, the DNA is TGTGCCAGCAGAACTAGCGGGGCCTCCAATTCCTACAATGAGCAGTTCTTC.